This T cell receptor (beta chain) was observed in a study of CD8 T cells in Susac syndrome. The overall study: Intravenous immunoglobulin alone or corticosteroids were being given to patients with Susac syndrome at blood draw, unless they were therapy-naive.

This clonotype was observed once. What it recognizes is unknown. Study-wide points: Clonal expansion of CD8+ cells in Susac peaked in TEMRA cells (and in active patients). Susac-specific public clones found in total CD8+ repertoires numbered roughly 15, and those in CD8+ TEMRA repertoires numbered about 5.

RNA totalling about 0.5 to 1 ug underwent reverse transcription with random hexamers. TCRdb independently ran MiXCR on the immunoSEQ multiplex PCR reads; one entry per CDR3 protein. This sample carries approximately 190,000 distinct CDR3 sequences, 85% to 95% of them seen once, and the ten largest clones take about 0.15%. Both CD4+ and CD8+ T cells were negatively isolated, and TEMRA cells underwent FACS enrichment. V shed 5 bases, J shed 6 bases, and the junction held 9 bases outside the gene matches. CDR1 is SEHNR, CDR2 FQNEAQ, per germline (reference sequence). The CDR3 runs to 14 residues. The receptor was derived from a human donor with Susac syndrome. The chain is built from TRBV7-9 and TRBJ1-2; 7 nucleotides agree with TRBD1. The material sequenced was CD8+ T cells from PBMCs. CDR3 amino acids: CASSAPDRENGYTF. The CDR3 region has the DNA TGTGCCAGCAGCGCCCCCGACAGGGAGAATGGCTACACCTTC.